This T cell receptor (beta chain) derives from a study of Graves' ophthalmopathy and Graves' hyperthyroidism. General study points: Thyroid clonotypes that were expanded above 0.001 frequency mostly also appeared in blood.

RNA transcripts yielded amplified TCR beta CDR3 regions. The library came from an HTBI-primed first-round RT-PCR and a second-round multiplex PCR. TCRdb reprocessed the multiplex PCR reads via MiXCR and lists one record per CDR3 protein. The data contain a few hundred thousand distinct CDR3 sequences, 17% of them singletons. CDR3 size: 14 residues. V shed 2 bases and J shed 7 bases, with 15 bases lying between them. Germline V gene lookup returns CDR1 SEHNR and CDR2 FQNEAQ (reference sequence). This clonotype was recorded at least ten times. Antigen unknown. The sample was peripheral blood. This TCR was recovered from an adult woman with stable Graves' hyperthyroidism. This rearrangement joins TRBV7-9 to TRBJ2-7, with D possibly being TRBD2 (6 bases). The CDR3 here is CASSLTLGRGEQYF. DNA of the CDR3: TGTGCCAGCAGCTTAACTCTGGGCCGGGGGGAGCAGTACTTC.